These 14 T cell receptor beta chains came from one sample sequenced in a study of a mutant IDH1 vaccine in newly diagnosed glioma. The antigens these receptors bind are not known. Sample time point: week 5, during vaccination. The vaccine gave 300 ug of a 20-mer mutant IDH1 peptide subcutaneously per dose. TCRdb keeps only in-frame clones here, not all; method: immunoSEQ multiplex PCR. The data hold more than 40,000 clones, with roughly 78% observed a single time. Material: PBMCs, obtained from a glioma patient whose treatment included an IDH1 peptide vaccine. Every receptor here comes from a woman between 35 and 50 years old with glioma.

V and J are TRBV30 and TRBJ1-1, with 7 bases fitting TRBD1. The CDR3 extends over 17 amino acids. Germline CDR1 reads GTSNPN; CDR2 reads SVGIG (reference sequence). V shed 4 bases, J shed 3 bases, and the junction held 17 bases outside the gene matches. The CDR3 coding sequence is TGTGCCTGGAACCTTAGACAGGGAAGAGGTAGGGACACTGAAGCTTTCTTT. It yields the protein CAWNLRQGRGRDTEAFF.

The V gene is TRBV15, the J gene TRBJ2-7; 8 bases align to TRBD1. The CDR3 consists of 15 residues. Trimming at V came to 2 bases and at J to 3 bases, leaving 6 bases not matched to a gene. Germline CDR1 is LNHNV and CDR2 is YYDKDF (reference sequence). The CDR3 here is CATSRPRTGGYEQYF. The CDR3 nucleotides are TGTGCCACCAGCAGACCGCGAACAGGGGGCTACGAGCAGTACTTC.

The rearrangement uses TRBV5-4 and TRBJ2-7; D remains ambiguous. V was clipped by 6 bases and J by 5 bases, with 24 bases between them. This CDR3 contains 16 residues. CDR1 SGHNT and CDR2 YYREEE come from the germline V gene (reference sequence). The CDR3: CASTPLGIASIDEQYF. The CDR3 coding sequence is TGTGCCAGCACCCCCCTGGGGATAGCATCAATCGACGAGCAGTACTTC. The variable domain in full, completed from reference TRBV5-4 and TRBJ2-7, reads ETGVTQSPTHLIKTRGQQVTLRCSSQSGHNTVSWYQQALGQGPQFIFQYYREEENGRGNFPPRFSGLQFPNYSSELNVNALELDDSALYLCASTPLGIASIDEQYFGPGTRLTVT.

CDR3 loop: CASSPARGPEQFF. In DNA, the CDR3 is TGTGCCAGCAGCCCCGCAAGGGGGCCAGAGCAGTTCTTC. The genes are TRBV7-2 and TRBJ2-1; 7 bases align to TRBD1. Germline values: CDR1 SGHTA, CDR2 FQGNSA. This CDR3 contains 13 residues. J gave up 10 bases and V 5 bases, and 8 bases lay outside the gene matches. The full variable domain, completed using reference TRBV7-2 and TRBJ2-1, is GAGVSQSPSNKVTEKGKDVELRCDPISGHTALYWYRQSLGQGLEFLIYFQGNSAPDKSGLPSDRFSAERTGGSVSTLTIQRTQQEDSAVYLCASSPARGPEQFFGPGTRLTVL.

Here the CDR3 DNA reads TGTGCCAGCAGCTCCCCCAAGCGGGGGACAGATACGCAGTATTTT. This translates into CASSSPKRGTDTQYF. This chain links TRBV5-6 with TRBJ2-3, with 8 nucleotides matching TRBD2. The CDR3 contains 15 residues. V shed 3 bases, J shed 3 bases, and the junction held 6 bases outside the gene matches. Germline V gene sequence: CDR1 SGHDT, CDR2 YYEEEE. The entire variable domain, with the rest obtained from reference TRBV5-6 and TRBJ2-3, is as follows: DAGVTQSPTHLIKTRGQQVTLRCSPKSGHDTVSWYQQALGQGPQFIFQYYEEEERQRGNFPDRFSGHQFPNYSSELNVNALLLGDSALYLCASSSPKRGTDTQYFGPGTRLTVL.

The V and J genes are TRBV7-2 and TRBJ1-6; D remains unclear. The CDR3 is made up of 12 amino acids. Trimming cost V 1 base and J 14 bases, with 9 bases left between them. From germline, CDR1 is SGHTA and CDR2 FQGNSA. The CDR3 bases are TGTGCCAGCAGCTTAGACGTCGCAGCCCTCCACTTT. Translation gives CASSLDVAALHF.

The gene calls are TRBV5-6 and TRBJ2-7, with a tentative D call TRBD1 (5 bases). The V end was cut by 0 bases, the J end by 5 bases, with 12 bases between. The CDR3 covers 14 residues. In germline, CDR1 is SGHDT, CDR2 YYEEEE. CDR3 protein: CASSLGGRAHEQYF. The CDR3 coding sequence is TGTGCCAGCAGCTTGGGGGGCAGGGCGCACGAGCAGTACTTC.

The rearrangement joins TRBV7-2 to TRBJ1-3, with TRBD1 identical over 7 bases. The CDR3 is 15 amino acids. V shed 4 bases, J shed 3 bases, and the junction held 6 bases outside the gene matches. Germline assignment: CDR1 SGHTA and CDR2 FQGNSA. Here the CDR3 DNA reads TGTGCCAGCAGCTCACAGGGGCATGGTGGAAACACCATATATTTT. Protein sequence: CASSSQGHGGNTIYF.

This sequence joins TRBV10-3 and TRBJ1-4, with 7 bases aligning to TRBD1. V trimming: 10 bases; J trimming: 4 bases; junction bases outside the gene matches: 6. The V gene's germline CDR1 is ENHRY and CDR2 SYGVKD. The CDR3 is 13 amino acids. In DNA, the CDR3 is TGTGCCACCTGGACAGGCATTAATGAAAAACTGTTTTTT. Protein sequence: CATWTGINEKLFF.

This clone has only one observation. CDR3 amino acids: CASSQKNIQYF. CDR3 in DNA: TGTGCCAGCAGCCAAAAAAACATTCAGTACTTC. J is TRBJ2-4 and V is TRBV11-2; D uncertain. CDR1 is SGHAT and CDR2 is FQNNGV in the germline V gene. V lost 5 bases, J lost 4 bases, and 3 bases lay in between. This CDR3 is 11 amino acids long.

The J gene is TRBJ1-6, the V gene TRBV6-1; D is ambiguous. The CDR3 totals 13 residues. Deletions cut 6 bases from V and 9 bases from J, with 12 bases between. Germline V gives CDR1 MNHNS, CDR2 SASEGT. As DNA, the CDR3 is TGTGCCAGCAGGGATACTTCGGGTTCACCCCTCCACTTT. It specifies CASRDTSGSPLHF.

The chain carries TRBV6-6 and TRBJ1-1, with TRBD1 matching over 7 bases. CDR3 length: 14 residues. The ends lost 7 bases at V and 5 bases at J; junction bases unmatched: 10. CDR1 and CDR2 from the germline V gene are MNHNY and SVGAGI (reference sequence). The DNA for the CDR3 is TGTGCCAGCAATTCAAAGGGGGCTGGAACTGAAGCTTTCTTT. It specifies CASNSKGAGTEAFF.

The chain is built from TRBV5-4 and TRBJ1-3, with D perhaps TRBD1 (5 bases). This CDR3 spans 16 amino acids. Germline V CDR1 and CDR2: SGHNT, YYREEE (reference sequence). Deletions cut 4 bases from V and 1 base from J, with 15 bases between. CDR3 nucleotide sequence: TGTGCCAGCAGCGCCTATGGGGGGGTGTCTGGAAACACCATATATTTT. Translated: CASSAYGGVSGNTIYF.

This chain uses TRBV6-1 with TRBJ2-5; unclear D gene. Germline V gene lookup returns CDR1 MNHNS and CDR2 SASEGT. Trimming took off 5 bases at V and 5 bases at J, with 12 bases between the two ends. CDR3 length equals 13 residues. The CDR3 bases are TGTGCCAGCAGTTTTTCGAATGCGGAGACCCAGTACTTC. Translating gives CASSFSNAETQYF.